This T cell receptor (beta chain) was captured by sequencing in a study of blood T cell repertoires in COVID-19. Study context: Sites across the United States, Italy and Spain contributed samples from acute and convalescent COVID-19.

Per the original data handling: Researchers report that nucleated cell counts were estimated from reference gene primer amplification. Only in-frame clones appear in the TCRdb table, and some are missing; sequencing was by immunoSEQ multiplex PCR. V and J calls and clone size come straight from that table; D and trimming were deduced from the DNA. This sample has 310,000 or so clones, with roughly 89% found just once. This CDR3 is 17 amino acids long. Per germline, CDR1 LGHNA and CDR2 YNFKEQ. V dropped 0 bases and J dropped 0 bases, with 12 bases sitting between them. The sequencing input was PBMCs or T cells enriched from blood (not recorded which). This sequence was found in a woman aged 40 to 55 who had recovered from COVID-19. The chain combines TRBV4-2 with TRBJ1-3, with unresolved D. CDR3 region: CASSQEVSAGSGNTIYF. Here the CDR3 DNA reads TGTGCCAGCAGCCAAGAGGTGAGCGCCGGCTCTGGAAACACCATATATTTT.